What follows are 6 T cell receptor beta chains derived from one specimen sequenced in a study of graft-versus-host responses after intestinal transplantation. This table comes from immunoSEQ multiplex PCR, and its TCRdb copy is limited to in-frame clones, with some not included. The sample lists over 100,000 clones, over 85% occurring once. Their antigens remain unidentified. This specimen consisted of unstimulated CD4+ T cells sorted from spleen or lymph node cells, obtained before transplant. The origin of the receptors is a human donor who was the organ donor for an intestinal transplant.

The rearrangement joins TRBV13 to TRBJ2-7; 9 bases match TRBD1. The ends lost 3 bases at V and 6 bases at J; junction bases unmatched: 0. The germline V gene has CDR1 PRHDT and CDR2 FYEKMQ (reference sequence). The CDR3 spans 12 residues. The CDR3 nucleotides read TGTGCCAGCAGCTTGACAGGGGGCGAGCAGTACTTC. Amino acids: CASSLTGGEQYF.

This clone was seen a few times. V is TRBV2 and J is TRBJ2-7, with D unclear. The ends were cut back, 4 bases at V and 2 bases at J, with 3 bases in the middle. This CDR3 comprises 11 residues. Germline V gene lookup returns CDR1 SNHLY and CDR2 FYNNEI. The CDR3 here is CASSAAYEQYF. CDR3 bases: TGTGCCAGCAGTGCGGCCTACGAGCAGTACTTC.

A remark on this clone: Additional DNA sequences in this sample encode the identical CDR3. This chain links TRBV28 with TRBJ2-7; D perhaps matches TRBD1 (7 bases). In germline, CDR1 is MDHEN, CDR2 SYDVKM. Trimming cost V 5 bases and J 0 bases, with 14 bases left between them. CDR3 length equals 15 residues. This CDR3 is CASSGGQTSSYEQYF. As DNA, the CDR3 is TGTGCCAGCAGTGGGGGACAGACTAGCTCCTACGAGCAGTACTTC.

The J gene is TRBJ1-5, the V gene TRBV28; D uncertain. The CDR3 is 16 residues long. Germline CDR1 and CDR2: MDHEN and SYDVKM. The V end was cut by 7 bases, the J end by 1 base, with 17 bases between. CDR3 bases: TGTGCCAGCACCAGAGGAGGGCATCCGAGCAATCAGCCCCAGCATTTT. It encodes CASTRGGHPSNQPQHF.

The chain combines TRBV19 with TRBJ2-5; possible D gene TRBD1, 5 bases. This CDR3 is built from 16 residues. Germline CDR1 and CDR2: LNHDA and SQIVND (reference sequence). The V end lost 5 bases, the J end lost 2 bases, and 18 bases lay between the germline ends. Here the CDR3 reads CASSETSDNRQETQYF. CDR3 in DNA: TGTGCCAGTAGTGAAACTTCGGACAATCGACAAGAGACCCAGTACTTC.

The chain carries TRBV7-2 and TRBJ2-5, with D perhaps matching TRBD2 (6 bases). The CDR3 has 16 residues. Trimming took 2 bases from V and 5 from J, leaving 18 bases between them. From germline, CDR1 is SGHTA and CDR2 FQGNSA. Here the CDR3 DNA reads TGTGCCAGCAGCTTATTATCGGTGGGAGGTCGGGAGACCCAGTACTTC. Protein product: CASSLLSVGGRETQYF.